One and the same sample provided the 28 T cell receptor beta chains below, sequenced in a study of T cell repertoires in cytomegalovirus infection. TCRdb independently ran MiXCR on the reads; one entry per CDR3 protein. The profile covers roughly 800,000 distinct CDR3 sequences, with about 27% appearing a single time and less than 15% taken by the ten largest. The antigens for these receptors are not known. The source material was cultured CD8+ T cells from PBMCs, sampled from culture after CMV antigen stimulation. The receptors come from a human donor in good health (CMV status not recorded). Some clones in this sample may be carry-over from other donors' samples.

The rearrangement uses TRBV7-6 and TRBJ2-5; D call uncertain. Trimming pared 0 bases from V and 4 bases from J, leaving 9 bases between. CDR3 length equals 14 residues. The germline V gene encodes CDR1 SGHVS and CDR2 FNYEAQ. CDR3 nucleotides: TGTGCCAGCAGCTTAGCGTTAACAGCAGAGACCCAGTACTTC. Amino acid sequence: CASSLALTAETQYF. Drawing the rest from reference TRBV7-6 and TRBJ2-5, the complete variable domain is GAGVSQSPRYKVTKRGQDVALRCDPISGHVSLYWYRQALGQGPEFLTYFNYEAQQDKSGLPNDRFSAERPEGSISTLTIQRTEQRDSAMYRCASSLALTAETQYFGPGTRLLVL.

The gene calls are TRBV7-8 and TRBJ1-2, with TRBD1 matching over 7 bases. CDR3 length: 13 amino acids. Germline CDR1 is SGHVS and CDR2 is FQNEAQ. V was clipped by 6 bases and J by 3 bases; unmatched bases: 4. The DNA of the CDR3 is TGTGCCAGCAGAGACAGGGCGGACTATGGCTACACCTTC. It codes for CASRDRADYGYTF.

This clonotype was observed many times. V usage is TRBV7-8 and J usage is TRBJ2-6; possibly TRBD1 or TRBD2 for D (5 bases each). Trimming removed 8 bases from V and 0 bases from J, with 11 bases in between. The CDR3 spans 15 residues. Germline values: CDR1 SGHVS, CDR2 FQNEAQ. The CDR3 nucleotides read TGTGCCAGCCGGGACGGAAGCTCTGGGGCCAACGTCCTGACTTTC. Translating it yields CASRDGSSGANVLTF.

On this clonotype: One end of the junction fails to match germline, which may point to a read error. The J gene is TRBJ1-2, the V gene TRBV7-4; D gene unclear. Looked up from germline, CDR1 is SGHVT and CDR2 is SQSDAQ. This CDR3 is 10 amino acids long. The CDR3 spells CASSQKRDCF. DNA for the CDR3: TGTGCCAGCAGTCAAAAGCGTGACTGCTTC.

The sample holds many counts of this clonotype. V gene TRBV7-2 combines with J gene TRBJ2-7; D not certain. Germline V CDR1 and CDR2: SGHTA, FQGNSA. The CDR3 length is 17 residues. The ends were cut back, 0 bases at V and 7 bases at J, with 22 bases in the middle. The CDR3 region is CASSLALLGQPRGEQYF. CDR3 coding DNA: TGTGCCAGCAGCTTAGCTCTTCTCGGGCAGCCTCGTGGGGAGCAGTACTTC. Full variable domain (remainder filled in from reference TRBV7-2 and TRBJ2-7): GAGVSQSPSNKVTEKGKDVELRCDPISGHTALYWYRQSLGQGLEFLIYFQGNSAPDKSGLPSDRFSAERTGGSVSTLTIQRTQQEDSAVYLCASSLALLGQPRGEQYFGPGTRLTVT.

The chain couples TRBV27 to TRBJ2-1; 11 nucleotides agree with TRBD2. Trimming took 3 bases from V and 14 from J; bases not matched to a gene: 9. This CDR3 has 14 amino acids. Germline CDR1 reads MNHEY; CDR2 reads SMNVEV (reference sequence). The CDR3 DNA reads TGTGCCAGCAGTTTTGGGACTAGCGGCTCCTTCAAGTTCTTC. It codes for CASSFGTSGSFKFF.

J is TRBJ2-5 and V is TRBV28, with TRBD1 matching 9 bases. Trimming took 3 bases from V and 8 from J; bases not matched to a gene: 4. Germline CDR1 and CDR2: MDHEN and SYDVKM. CDR3 length: 13 amino acids. The CDR3 spells CASSLVTGGTQYF. In DNA form, the CDR3 reads TGTGCCAGCAGTTTGGTGACAGGGGGAACCCAGTACTTC.

V and J are TRBV5-6 and TRBJ1-1, with 7 bases aligning to TRBD1. The germline V gene encodes CDR1 SGHDT and CDR2 YYEEEE. With V trimmed by 4 bases and J by 3 bases, 6 bases remained unmatched. This CDR3 is built from 14 residues. CDR3 sequence (DNA): TGTGCCAGCAGCACAGGGGCGGGCCACACTGAAGCTTTCTTT. As protein: CASSTGAGHTEAFF.

This rearrangement joins TRBV6-1 to TRBJ1-1; the match to TRBD1 covers 7 bases. The junction had 9 bases not matched to a gene; V was cut back by 1 base and J by 1 base. Germline CDR1 reads MNHNS; CDR2 reads SASEGT. The CDR3 spans 17 residues. The DNA for the CDR3 is TGTGCCAGCAGTGAAGTATACCGGCGACAGGGGAACACTGAAGCTTTCTTT. Encoded protein: CASSEVYRRQGNTEAFF.

This clonotype was observed a few times. This rearrangement joins TRBV4-3 to TRBJ1-2, with TRBD1 as a possible D gene (5 bases). From germline, CDR1 is LGHNA and CDR2 YSLEER. This CDR3 is 15 amino acids long. The V gene lost 0 bases and the J gene lost 4 bases, with 12 bases spanning the gap. CDR3 sequence (DNA): TGCGCCAGCAGCCAAGACAGGGATTTTAGCTATGGCTACACCTTC. Residues: CASSQDRDFSYGYTF.

This chain links TRBV14 with TRBJ2-7, with D unclear. V was cut by 3 bases and J by 3 bases, with 15 bases left in between. The germline V gene has CDR1 SGHDN and CDR2 FVKESK. CDR3 length equals 15 residues. CDR3 in amino acids: CASSHRQSIIYEQYF. The CDR3 DNA reads TGTGCCAGCAGCCATCGGCAGAGCATTATCTACGAGCAGTACTTC.

This chain uses TRBV4-1 with TRBJ2-1; D ambiguous. Germline lookup yields CDR1 MGHRA and CDR2 YSYEKL. The CDR3 loop spans 16 amino acids. Trimming removed 0 bases at V and 1 base at J, with 10 bases between. The DNA for the CDR3 is TGCGCCAGCAGCCAAGAACTTGGCAGGTCCTACAATGAGCAGTTCTTC. Its protein product is CASSQELGRSYNEQFF.

The chain employs TRBV12-3 or TRBV12-4 and TRBJ1-5; D is undetermined. The CDR3 length is 15 residues. V was cut by 5 bases and J by 2 bases, with 13 bases left in between. The CDR3 DNA reads TGTGCCAGCAGTCGCGTAAGAGAAGGCAATCAGCCCCAGCATTTT. Translation: CASSRVREGNQPQHF.

DNA for the CDR3: TGCGCCAGCAGCCAAGATAAGTCCGGGCTCGGGGCCCACACAGATACGCAGTATTTT. Protein sequence: CASSQDKSGLGAHTDTQYF. The rearrangement joins TRBV4-1 to TRBJ2-3, with D possibly called TRBD1 or TRBD2 (5 bases each). From germline, CDR1 is MGHRA and CDR2 YSYEKL. The CDR3 spans 19 residues. V lost 0 bases and J lost 2, with 21 bases in between.

The V call is TRBV4-1, the J call TRBJ2-3, with 8 bases that match TRBD2. V was pared by 9 bases and J by 3 bases, with 5 bases of the junction left unmatched. The CDR3 runs 13 residues. Germline CDR1 and CDR2: MGHRA and YSYEKL. Written as DNA, the CDR3 is TGCGCCAGTACGGGGGGGGCGACAGATACGCAGTATTTT. It yields the protein CASTGGATDTQYF.

The rearrangement links TRBV7-9 to TRBJ2-7; maybe TRBD1 (6 bases). V was trimmed by 5 bases and J by 6 bases, leaving 17 bases between them. CDR1 SEHNR and CDR2 FQNEAQ come from the germline V gene (reference sequence). This CDR3 contains 14 residues. The CDR3 loop reads CASSRPKDSFEQYV. The CDR3 DNA reads TGTGCCAGCAGCCGACCTAAGGACAGCTTCGAGCAGTACGTC.

The sample holds a few counts of this clonotype. This rearrangement joins TRBV9 to TRBJ2-3, with D unresolved. The V and J ends lost 3 bases and 6 bases respectively, with 5 bases between them. The germline CDR1 and CDR2 sequences are SGDLS and YYNGEE. CDR3 length equals 11 residues. The CDR3: CASSDADTQYF. The DNA of the CDR3 is TGTGCCAGCAGCGACGCTGATACGCAGTATTTT.

This chain joins TRBV19 and TRBJ1-1; 7 nucleotides align to TRBD1. Germline V lookup: CDR1 LNHDA, CDR2 SQIVND (reference sequence). The V segment lost 1 base and the J segment 2 bases; nucleotides outside the gene matches: 4. The CDR3 runs to 15 residues. The CDR3 loop reads CASSIVGQANTEAFF. Here the CDR3 DNA reads TGTGCCAGTAGTATAGTAGGACAGGCCAACACTGAAGCTTTCTTT.

This clonotype was recorded a few times. The J gene is TRBJ2-5, the V gene TRBV6-5, with 8 positions matching TRBD1. V shed 1 base, J shed 5 bases, and the junction held 3 bases outside the gene matches. Per the germline V gene, CDR1 is MNHEY and CDR2 is SVGAGI. The CDR3 runs 14 residues. CDR3 DNA sequence: TGTGCCAGCAGTTACTTCACAGGGGGTGAGACCCAGTACTTC. Protein sequence: CASSYFTGGETQYF.

This chain uses TRBV28 with TRBJ2-1; no clear D gene. The CDR3 is 11 residues long. The germline V gene has CDR1 MDHEN and CDR2 SYDVKM. The germline V and J ends were trimmed by 8 bases and 4 bases, with 6 bases remaining between them. The CDR3: CASHHYNEQFF. Written as DNA, the CDR3 is TGTGCCAGCCACCATTACAATGAGCAGTTCTTC.

The chain combines TRBV5-1 with TRBJ2-1; 9 nucleotides align to TRBD1. CDR3 length: 17 residues. Trimming cost V 4 bases and J 6 bases; bases outside gene matches: 14. Germline CDR1 reads SGHRS; CDR2 reads YFSETQ. Written as DNA, the CDR3 is TGCGCCAGCAGCATTCACTATCCCGGGACAGGGATCAATGAGCAGTTCTTC. Its translation: CASSIHYPGTGINEQFF.

This clonotype was counted only a few times. The chain recombines TRBV28 with TRBJ1-5; D is unclear. V was cut by 8 bases and J by 3 bases, with 5 bases left in between. Germline CDR1 reads MDHEN; CDR2 reads SYDVKM. CDR3 size: 11 residues. CDR3 DNA: TGTGCCAGCGCCAACAATCAGCCCCAGCATTTT. Translating gives CASANNQPQHF.

This clonotype was detected only a few times. CDR3 sequence reads: CASSLSENVNTEAFF. The DNA of the CDR3 is TGTGCCAGCAGCCTATCAGAGAATGTGAACACTGAAGCTTTCTTT. The chain couples TRBV9 to TRBJ1-1; D gene ambiguous. V was shortened by 4 bases and J by 0 bases, with 13 bases between the two germline ends. Germline loops: CDR1 SGDLS, CDR2 YYNGEE. This CDR3 is built from 15 residues.

This rearrangement joins TRBV6-6 to TRBJ2-1, with D maybe TRBD1 (6 bases). CDR3 size: 16 residues. The germline V gene encodes CDR1 MNHNY and CDR2 SVGAGI (reference sequence). The germline V and J ends were trimmed by 7 bases and 7 bases, with 23 bases remaining between them. The CDR3 sequence is CASKINHTGLGNEQFF. In DNA form, the CDR3 reads TGTGCCAGCAAAATCAACCATACAGGGCTGGGGAATGAGCAGTTCTTC.

In its sample, this clonotype is medium-sized. The chain couples TRBV6-2 or TRBV6-3 to TRBJ1-2; maybe TRBD1 (6 bases). Trimming removed 6 bases at V and 8 bases at J, with 13 bases between. The CDR3 totals 12 residues. Germline CDR1 MNHEY, CDR2 SVGEGT. The CDR3 DNA sequence: TGTGCCAGCAGCACAGGGTTTGGAGGCTACACCTTC. Translated: CASSTGFGGYTF.

This clonotype turned up a few times. The chain couples TRBV7-6 to TRBJ1-1; 8 bases are a match to TRBD1. Losses at the gene ends were 5 bases for V and 5 bases for J; bases not matched to a gene: 10. This CDR3 spans 15 amino acids. Germline V gene data show CDR1 as SGHVS and CDR2 as FNYEAQ. CDR3 in amino acids: CASSRRTGSATEAFF. As DNA, the CDR3 is TGTGCCAGCAGCCGAAGGACAGGGAGCGCAACTGAAGCTTTCTTT.

This clonotype was seen only a few times. This chain connects TRBV7-6 to TRBJ2-6; D is undetermined. Germline lookup yields CDR1 SGHVS and CDR2 FNYEAQ. The CDR3 runs to 20 residues. V was pared by 5 bases and J by 0 bases, with 23 bases between. The CDR3 DNA reads as TGTGCCAGCAGCACCTATACAGTGCCTTCGTATCTCTCTGGGGCCAACGTCCTGACTTTC. Amino acid sequence: CASSTYTVPSYLSGANVLTF.

The genes are TRBV12-5 and TRBJ1-1; D uncertain. The CDR3 sequence is 11 residues long. The V gene lost 7 bases and the J gene lost 11 bases, with 14 bases spanning the gap. Germline CDR1 is LGHNT and CDR2 is FRNRAP. The DNA of the CDR3 is TGTGCTAGTGCCCCCGGCAGAGAGGCTTTCTTT. Its translation: CASAPGREAFF.